Presented here are 24 T cell receptor beta chains from one specimen sequenced in a study of T cells in Graves' hyperthyroidism and ophthalmopathy. Regions amplified from RNA transcripts were the TCR beta CDR3 regions. During a first-round RT-PCR of the TCR CDR3, the HTBI primer set was used. TCRdb reanalysed the multiplex PCR reads using MiXCR and keeps one entry per CDR3 protein. The sample has fewer than 650,000 distinct CDR3 sequences, about 14% seen once; the top ten hold roughly 6.2%. Sequencing was done on a sample of blood. Receptors were obtained from a woman aged 25 to 39 with Graves' hyperthyroidism that later progressed to Graves' ophthalmopathy.

This clonotype has just a few counts. A much more abundant neighbour one base away suggests this may be a read error. This rearrangement joins TRBV11-2 to TRBJ2-1; a possible D gene is TRBD2 (6 bases). Germline lookup yields CDR1 SGHAT and CDR2 FQNNGV. The CDR3 has 16 amino acids. The CDR3 bases are TGTGCCAGCAGCTTAGTGGCGGGGAGCTCCTACGATGAGCAGTTCTTC. As protein: CASSLVAGSSYDEQFF.

On this clonotype: Since no conserved phenylalanine or tryptophan closes the CDR3, a read error is the likely cause. V and J are TRBV27 and TRBJ1-2; D unresolved. Germline CDR1 and CDR2: MNHEY and SMNVEV (reference sequence). V was pared by 1 base and J by 4 bases, with 13 bases between. The length of the CDR3 is 15 residues. The CDR3 sequence: CASSLYSDDPYGYTL. DNA of the CDR3: TGTGCCAGCAGTTTATATTCGGACGACCCCTATGGCTACACCCTC.

At least ten counts were recorded for this clonotype. This rearrangement joins TRBV14 to TRBJ2-7; possibly TRBD1 for D (6 bases). The CDR3 is 12 amino acids. Trimming stripped 4 bases from V and 6 bases from J, with 10 bases between. CDR1 and CDR2 from the germline V gene are SGHDN and FVKESK. Written as DNA, the CDR3 is TGTGCCAGCAGCCCCACAGGGACCGAGCAGTACTTC. It yields the protein CASSPTGTEQYF.

This sequence joins TRBV4-1 and TRBJ2-7; TRBD2 matches 13 bases. J lost 5 bases, V lost 1 base, and 11 bases had no gene match. CDR3 length: 18 amino acids. Germline lookup yields CDR1 MGHRA and CDR2 YSYEKL. The CDR3 protein is CASSQGLKTSGRPNEQYF. The CDR3 DNA reads as TGCGCCAGCAGCCAAGGCCTGAAGACTAGCGGGAGGCCCAACGAGCAGTACTTC.

The chain employs TRBV20-1 and TRBJ1-5; 12 nucleotides agree with TRBD1. The CDR3 loop spans 15 amino acids. After removal of 3 bases from V and 2 bases from J, the junction contained 2 bases not matched to a gene. Germline V gives CDR1 DFQATT, CDR2 SNEGSKA (reference sequence). In DNA, the CDR3 is TGCAGTGCTAGGGGACAGGGGGCAGGCAATCAGCCCCAGCATTTT. This sequence encodes CSARGQGAGNQPQHF.

This clonotype has just a few counts. V and J are TRBV4-2 and TRBJ1-1, with D maybe TRBD1 (6 bases). In germline, CDR1 is LGHNA, CDR2 YNFKEQ. V was clipped by 4 bases and J by 1 base, with 13 bases between them. The CDR3 runs to 15 residues. The CDR3 protein is CASSPGGPTNTEAFF. For the CDR3, the DNA is TGTGCCAGCAGCCCGGGGGGGCCAACGAACACTGAAGCTTTCTTT.

This clonotype has ten or more counts. The chain links TRBV19 to TRBJ2-3; 7 bases map to TRBD2. The V and J ends lost 8 bases and 1 base, in that order; junction bases with no gene match: 18. Germline V CDR1 and CDR2: LNHDA, SQIVND (reference sequence). The CDR3 is 18 residues long. This CDR3 is CASPPRGAGDKGTDTQYF. CDR3 bases: TGTGCCAGTCCTCCCCGAGGGGCGGGAGACAAAGGCACAGATACGCAGTATTTT.

This clonotype was seen ten or more times. The V and J genes are TRBV28 and TRBJ1-4; D gene uncertain. The CDR3 totals 15 residues. V lost 10 bases and J lost 1, with 16 bases in between. CDR1 and CDR2 from the germline V gene are MDHEN and SYDVKM. In DNA, the CDR3 is TGTGCCACCAATCGGGGAATAGGAACTAATGAAAAACTGTTTTTT. It encodes CATNRGIGTNEKLFF.

This clonotype was counted at least ten times. The chain recombines TRBV11-3 with TRBJ2-5; weak D call: TRBD1 (5 bases). The CDR3 covers 17 residues. Germline CDR1 is SGHNT and CDR2 is YENEEA. The V and J ends lost 1 base and 1 base respectively, with 16 bases between them. The CDR3 sequence is CASSLGITDTFQETQYF. The CDR3 DNA sequence: TGTGCCAGCAGCTTAGGCATCACGGACACTTTCCAAGAGACCCAGTACTTC.

This clonotype has at least ten counts. The genes are TRBV20-1 and TRBJ2-5; D tentatively fits TRBD1 or TRBD2 (5 bases each). V lost 6 bases, J lost 4 bases, and 21 bases lay in between. CDR3 length: 15 residues. CDR1 and CDR2 from the germline V gene are DFQATT and SNEGSKA (reference sequence). The DNA for the CDR3 is TGCAGTGCGGACCCGGGACGCCAGATTACAGAGACCCAGTACTTC. As protein: CSADPGRQITETQYF.

The rearrangement links TRBV9 to TRBJ2-1; D possibly corresponds to TRBD1 (6 bases). The ends were cut back, 3 bases at V and 2 bases at J, with 15 bases in the middle. The CDR3 has 16 residues. Germline-derived CDR1 and CDR2 are SGDLS and YYNGEE. The CDR3 protein is CASSAPDRDPYNEQFF. The CDR3 nucleotides read TGTGCCAGCAGCGCTCCGGACAGAGACCCCTACAATGAGCAGTTCTTC.

This clonotype showed up many times. CDR3 coding DNA: TGTGCCACCAGTGATGAGGGTTTTAGTGAGCAGTTCTTC. Its translation: CATSDEGFSEQFF. This chain joins TRBV24-1 and TRBJ2-1; D is perhaps TRBD2 (5 bases). The germline gives CDR1 KGHDR, CDR2 SFDVKD. Between the trimmed V and J ends, which lost 3 bases and 9 bases, there was a span of 11 bases. The CDR3 runs 13 residues.

The table lists this clonotype with many counts. The chain links TRBV10-3 to TRBJ1-5; TRBD1 matches at 9 bases. This CDR3 has 16 residues. V was clipped by 0 bases and J by 2 bases; unmatched bases: 2. Germline assignment: CDR1 ENHRY and CDR2 SYGVKD. CDR3 sequence reads: CAISESGTGRNQPQHF. CDR3 sequence (DNA): TGTGCCATCAGTGAGTCAGGGACAGGGCGCAATCAGCCCCAGCATTTT.

This clonotype came up many times. The V gene is TRBV2, the J gene TRBJ2-2; D could derive from TRBD1 or TRBD2 (6 bases each). V lost 10 bases and J 3 bases, leaving 18 bases between the germline ends. The CDR3 extends over 15 amino acids. Per the germline V gene, CDR1 is SNHLY and CDR2 is FYNNEI. CDR3 sequence (DNA): TGTGCCATCGCCTGGGGGGCCTCCGACACCGGGGAGCTGTTTTTT. Its translation: CAIAWGASDTGELFF.

The chain employs TRBV18 and TRBJ1-4; 8 positions agree with TRBD1. V gave up 4 bases and J gave up 7 bases; unmatched junction bases: 8. Germline assignment: CDR1 KGHSH and CDR2 LQKENI. The CDR3 is 15 amino acids. The CDR3 here is CASSLRTGIGEKLFF. The DNA for the CDR3 is TGTGCCAGCTCACTGCGGACAGGGATTGGTGAAAAACTGTTTTTT.

This clonotype was counted many times. V is TRBV3-1 and J is TRBJ1-1; D gene uncertain. The CDR3 extends over 13 amino acids. V gave up 0 bases and J gave up 4 bases, with 6 bases separating them. The V gene's germline CDR1 is LGHDT and CDR2 YNNKEL (reference sequence). The CDR3 loop is CASSQERATEAFF. CDR3 nucleotide sequence: TGTGCCAGCAGCCAAGAGAGGGCCACTGAAGCTTTCTTT.

The chain links TRBV6-1 to TRBJ1-1; TRBD1 might be the D (5 bases). The CDR3 covers 10 residues. Trimming stripped 3 bases from V and 11 bases from J, with 7 bases between. Per germline, CDR1 MNHNS and CDR2 SASEGT. This CDR3 reads CASSEGTAFF. The CDR3 region has the DNA TGTGCCAGCAGTGAGGGGACTGCTTTCTTT.

This clonotype showed up many times. The gene calls are TRBV19 and TRBJ1-1, with no clear D. The germline gives CDR1 LNHDA, CDR2 SQIVND (reference sequence). The V end lost 7 bases, the J end lost 5 bases, and 8 bases lay between the germline ends. The CDR3 consists of 11 residues. The CDR3 DNA follows: TGTGCCAGTATGGTGGGGACTGAAGCTTTCTTT. Translating it yields CASMVGTEAFF.

This clonotype was observed a handful of times. The rearrangement uses TRBV4-3 and TRBJ2-3, with 11 nucleotides matching TRBD2. V was clipped by 0 bases and J by 5 bases; unmatched bases: 4. The CDR3 is 16 amino acids. Germline CDR1 and CDR2: LGHNA and YSLEER. The CDR3 DNA is TGCGCCAGCAGCCAAGAAAATAGCGGGGGGGGAGATACGCAGTATTTT. Translated: CASSQENSGGGDTQYF.

This clonotype occurred a few times. The CDR3 sequence: CASSLVEWETQYF. CDR3 sequence (DNA): TGTGCCAGCAGCTTAGTGGAATGGGAGACCCAGTACTTC. The chain uses TRBV7-8 and TRBJ2-5; no definite D call. CDR3 length: 13 amino acids. The germline V and J ends were trimmed by 1 base and 5 bases, with 8 bases remaining between them. The germline CDR1 and CDR2 sequences are SGHVS and FQNEAQ.

CDR3 protein: CASSQSGILAADTDTQYF. CDR3 nucleotides: TGCGCCAGCAGCCAATCTGGTATTCTAGCGGCTGACACAGATACGCAGTATTTT. V is TRBV4-3 and J is TRBJ2-3; 7 bases agree with TRBD2. V was clipped by 2 bases and J by 2 bases; unmatched bases: 13. Germline V CDR1 and CDR2: LGHNA, YSLEER. This CDR3 is built from 18 residues.

The chain combines TRBV30 with TRBJ2-7; 7 bases line up with TRBD1. Trimming removed 3 bases from V and 5 bases from J; junction bases left unmatched: 13. CDR1 GTSNPN and CDR2 SVGIG come from the germline V gene (reference sequence). The CDR3 is 15 amino acids. CDR3 in DNA: TGTGCCTGGAGGGGGATGACAGGGATAACCCACGAGCAGTACTTC. It specifies CAWRGMTGITHEQYF. The complete variable domain, with remaining parts taken from reference TRBV30 and TRBJ2-7, reads SQTIHQWPATLVQPVGSPLSLECTVEGTSNPNLYWYRQAAGRGLQLLFYSVGIGQISSEVPQNLSASRPQDRQFILSSKKLLLSDSGFYLCAWRGMTGITHEQYFGPGTRLTVT.

In its sample, this clonotype was seen a few times. One junction end does not reproduce the germline sequence, and a read error may be involved. The rearrangement uses TRBV18 and TRBJ2-3, with TRBD1 matching over 9 bases. CDR3 length: 16 residues. CDR1 is KGHSH and CDR2 is LQKENI in the germline V gene. CDR3 amino acids: CTSSPPGQGITDTQYF. The CDR3 nucleotides read TGTACCAGCTCACCCCCCGGACAGGGGATCACAGATACGCAGTATTTT.

This clonotype was recorded many times. The V call is TRBV15, the J call TRBJ2-4, with TRBD2 as a possible D gene (6 bases). Trimming left V 5 bases short and J 2 bases short, with 16 bases between. The CDR3 runs to 16 residues. Germline lookup yields CDR1 LNHNV and CDR2 YYDKDF (reference sequence). CDR3 DNA: TGTGCCACCAGCGAGAACCCGGGACTCACCAAAAACATTCAGTACTTC. This codes for CATSENPGLTKNIQYF.